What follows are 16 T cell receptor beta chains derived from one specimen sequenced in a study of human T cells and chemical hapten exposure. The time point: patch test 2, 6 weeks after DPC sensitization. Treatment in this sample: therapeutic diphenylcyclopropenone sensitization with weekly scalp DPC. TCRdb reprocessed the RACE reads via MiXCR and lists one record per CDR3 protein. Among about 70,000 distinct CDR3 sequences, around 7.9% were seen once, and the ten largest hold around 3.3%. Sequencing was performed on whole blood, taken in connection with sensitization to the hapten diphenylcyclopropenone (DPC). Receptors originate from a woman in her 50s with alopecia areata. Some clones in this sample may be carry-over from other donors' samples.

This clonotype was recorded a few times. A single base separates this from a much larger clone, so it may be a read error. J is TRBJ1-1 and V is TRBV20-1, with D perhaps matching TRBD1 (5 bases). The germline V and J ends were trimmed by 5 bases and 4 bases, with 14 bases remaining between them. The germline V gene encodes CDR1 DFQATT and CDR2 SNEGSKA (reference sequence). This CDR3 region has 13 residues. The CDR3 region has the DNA TGCAGTGCTGGAAGGGACTGGGGCACTGAAGCTTTCTTT. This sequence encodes CSAGRDWGTEAFF.

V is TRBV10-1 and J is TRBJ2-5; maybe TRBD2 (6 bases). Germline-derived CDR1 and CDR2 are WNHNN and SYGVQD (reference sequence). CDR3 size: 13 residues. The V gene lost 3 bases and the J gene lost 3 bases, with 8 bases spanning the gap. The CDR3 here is CASSDAGKETQYF. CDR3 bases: TGCGCCAGCAGTGATGCGGGGAAAGAGACCCAGTACTTC.

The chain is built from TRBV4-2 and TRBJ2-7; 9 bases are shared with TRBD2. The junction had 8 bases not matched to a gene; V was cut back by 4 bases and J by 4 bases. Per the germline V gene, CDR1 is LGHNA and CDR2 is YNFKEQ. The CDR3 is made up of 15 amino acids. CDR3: CASSPLSAGGYEQYF. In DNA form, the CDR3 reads TGTGCCAGCAGCCCCCTAAGTGCGGGGGGGTACGAGCAGTACTTC.

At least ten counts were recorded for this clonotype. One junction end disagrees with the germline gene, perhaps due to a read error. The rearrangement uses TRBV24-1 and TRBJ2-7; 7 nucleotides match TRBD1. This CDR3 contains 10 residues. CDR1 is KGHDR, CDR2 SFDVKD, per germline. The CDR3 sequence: CATRPSGTAF. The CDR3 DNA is TGTGCCACCAGACCTTCCGGGACAGCATTC.

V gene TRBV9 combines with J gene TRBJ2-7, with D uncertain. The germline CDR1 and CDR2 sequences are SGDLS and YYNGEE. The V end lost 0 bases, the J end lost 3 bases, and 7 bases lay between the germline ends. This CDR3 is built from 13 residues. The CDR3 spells CASSVDTGYEQYF. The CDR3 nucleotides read TGTGCCAGCAGCGTAGACACGGGCTACGAGCAGTACTTC.

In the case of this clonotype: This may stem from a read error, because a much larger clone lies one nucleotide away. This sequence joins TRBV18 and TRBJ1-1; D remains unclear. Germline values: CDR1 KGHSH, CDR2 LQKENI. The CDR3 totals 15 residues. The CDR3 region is CASSPRRPENAEAFF. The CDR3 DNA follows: TGTGCCAGCTCACCACGCCGACCAGAGAACGCTGAAGCTTTCTTT.

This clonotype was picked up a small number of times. CDR3: CASINYQNTGELFF. Written as DNA, the CDR3 is TGTGCCAGCATTAACTATCAGAACACCGGGGAGCTGTTTTTT. The genes are TRBV2 and TRBJ2-2; D uncertain. This CDR3 has 14 residues. Trimming removed 7 bases at V and 1 base at J, with 10 bases between. Germline lookup yields CDR1 SNHLY and CDR2 FYNNEI.

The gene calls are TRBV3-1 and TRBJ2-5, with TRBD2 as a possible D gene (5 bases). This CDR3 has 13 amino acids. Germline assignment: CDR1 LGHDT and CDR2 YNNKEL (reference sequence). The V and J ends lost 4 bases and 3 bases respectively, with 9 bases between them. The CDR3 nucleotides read TGTGCCAGCAGCCTACTAGGTAAAGAGACCCAGTACTTC. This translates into CASSLLGKETQYF.

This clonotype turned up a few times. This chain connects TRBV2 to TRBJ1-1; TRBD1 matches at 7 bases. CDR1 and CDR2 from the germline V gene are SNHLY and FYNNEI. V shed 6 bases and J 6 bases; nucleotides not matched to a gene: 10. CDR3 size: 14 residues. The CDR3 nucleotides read TGTGCCAGCAGCCGGGAAGGGGGCCTGTCTGAAGCTTTCTTT. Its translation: CASSREGGLSEAFF.

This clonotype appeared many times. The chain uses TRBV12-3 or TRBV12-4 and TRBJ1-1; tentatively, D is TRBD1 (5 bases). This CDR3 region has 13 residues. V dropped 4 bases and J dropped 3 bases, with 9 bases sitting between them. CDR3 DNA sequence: TGTGCCAGCAGTTCCGGGGGGTACACTGAAGCTTTCTTT. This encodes CASSSGGYTEAFF.

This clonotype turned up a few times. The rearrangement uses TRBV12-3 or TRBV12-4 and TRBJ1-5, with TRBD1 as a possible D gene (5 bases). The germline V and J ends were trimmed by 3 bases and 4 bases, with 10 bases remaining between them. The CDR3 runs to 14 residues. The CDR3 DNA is TGTGCCAGCAGTTTCGGGACGAGTAATCAGCCCCAGCATTTT. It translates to CASSFGTSNQPQHF.

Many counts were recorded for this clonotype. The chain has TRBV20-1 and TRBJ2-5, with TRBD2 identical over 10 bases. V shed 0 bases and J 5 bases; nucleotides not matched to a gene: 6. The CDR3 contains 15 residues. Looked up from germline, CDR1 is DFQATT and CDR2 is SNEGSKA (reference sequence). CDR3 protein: CSARDQRGGYETQYF. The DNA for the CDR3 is TGCAGTGCTAGAGATCAGCGGGGGGGCTATGAGACCCAGTACTTC.

The CDR3 DNA sequence: TGTGCCACCAGCAGGGGAGGAGTAACCGGGGCCAACGTCCTGACTTTC. Protein sequence: CATSRGGVTGANVLTF. The chain employs TRBV15 and TRBJ2-6, with D maybe TRBD2 (6 bases). With 3 bases removed from V and 4 bases from J, the gap between germline ends came to 13 bases. CDR1 and CDR2 from the germline V gene are LNHNV and YYDKDF (reference sequence). The CDR3 totals 16 residues. Full variable domain (missing parts from reference TRBV15 and TRBJ2-6): DAMVIQNPRYQVTQFGKPVTLSCSQTLNHNVMYWYQQKSSQAPKLLFHYYDKDFNNEADTPDNFQSRRPNTSFCFLDIRSPGLGDTAMYLCATSRGGVTGANVLTFGAGSRLTVL.

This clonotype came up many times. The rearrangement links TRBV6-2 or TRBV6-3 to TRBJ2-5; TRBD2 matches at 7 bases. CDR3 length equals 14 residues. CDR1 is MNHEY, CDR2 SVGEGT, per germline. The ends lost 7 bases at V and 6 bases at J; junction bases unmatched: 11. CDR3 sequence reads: CASTTGRDYQTQYF. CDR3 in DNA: TGTGCCAGCACCACGGGCCGGGACTACCAGACCCAGTACTTC.

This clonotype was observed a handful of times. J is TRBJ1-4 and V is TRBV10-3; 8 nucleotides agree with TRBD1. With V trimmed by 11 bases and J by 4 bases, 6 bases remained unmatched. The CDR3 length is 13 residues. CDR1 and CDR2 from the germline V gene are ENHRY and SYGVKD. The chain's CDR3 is CAARQGLNEKLFF. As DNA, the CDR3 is TGTGCCGCAAGACAGGGGCTTAATGAAAAACTGTTTTTT.

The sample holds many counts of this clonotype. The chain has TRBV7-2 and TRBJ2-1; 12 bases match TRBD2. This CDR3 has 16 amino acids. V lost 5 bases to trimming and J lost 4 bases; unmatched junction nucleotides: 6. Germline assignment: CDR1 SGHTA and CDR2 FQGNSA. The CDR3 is CASSPPGLAGYNEQFF. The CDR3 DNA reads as TGTGCCAGCAGCCCTCCCGGACTAGCGGGGTACAATGAGCAGTTCTTC. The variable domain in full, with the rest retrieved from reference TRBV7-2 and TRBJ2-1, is GAGVSQSPSNKVTEKGKDVELRCDPISGHTALYWYRQSLGQGLEFLIYFQGNSAPDKSGLPSDRFSAERTGGSVSTLTIQRTQQEDSAVYLCASSPPGLAGYNEQFFGPGTRLTVL.